The 3 T cell receptor beta chains below were found in one sample sequenced in a study of shared clonotypes between healthy human individuals. Naive CD8 populations comprised CD45RO-negative cells positively selected for CCR7, excluding terminally differentiated effector memory CD45RA+ cells. Generated by immunoSEQ multiplex PCR, the TCRdb table keeps only in-frame clones and is missing some. The table records over 2,000,000 clones, around 95% of them present only once. The sample taken for sequencing was naive CD8+ T cells from PBMCs. These receptors all stem from a man between 18 and 29 years old in good health. Some clones in this sample may be carry-over from other donors' samples.

This chain uses TRBV7-9 with TRBJ2-5, with D hard to call. Trimming took 5 bases from V and 0 from J, leaving 16 bases between them. CDR1 SEHNR and CDR2 FQNEAQ come from the germline V gene (reference sequence). CDR3 length: 16 residues. As DNA, the CDR3 is TGTGCCAGCAGCCCCCCGGTTGGGCCGTACCAAGAGACCCAGTACTTC. This gives the protein CASSPPVGPYQETQYF. Full variable domain (rest looked up from reference TRBV7-9 and TRBJ2-5): DTGVSQNPRHKITKRGQNVTFRCDPISEHNRLYWYRQTLGQGPEFLTYFQNEAQLEKSRLLSDRFSAERPKGSFSTLEIQRTEQGDSAMYLCASSPPVGPYQETQYFGPGTRLLVL.

The chain couples TRBV7-3 to TRBJ2-3; 9 bases map to TRBD2. Looked up from germline, CDR1 is SGHTA and CDR2 is FQGTGA. The length of the CDR3 is 16 residues. Trimming took 2 bases from V and 4 from J; bases not matched to a gene: 7. This CDR3 reads CASSLSGGRASDTQYF. CDR3 in DNA: TGTGCCAGCAGCTTATCTGGCGGGAGGGCCTCAGATACGCAGTATTTT.

V usage is TRBV7-9 and J usage is TRBJ2-4; 10 bases map to TRBD2. Germline V gene data show CDR1 as SEHNR and CDR2 as FQNEAQ (reference sequence). The junction had 9 bases not matched to a gene; V was cut back by 5 bases and J by 2 bases. There are 17 residues in the CDR3. The CDR3 sequence: CASSPNLAGVTKNIQYF. CDR3 coding DNA: TGTGCCAGCAGCCCCAATCTAGCGGGAGTTACCAAAAACATTCAGTACTTC.